This T cell receptor (beta chain) was identified during a study of blood T cell repertoires in COVID-19. Germline lookup yields CDR1 SGHDN and CDR2 FVKESK. V was shortened by 2 bases and J by 10 bases, with 14 bases between the two germline ends. CDR3 length: 13 amino acids. The method was immunoSEQ multiplex PCR; TCRdb's version includes in-frame clones alone and lacks a portion of them. The repertoire holds tens of thousands of clones, with 88% as singletons. The receptor was derived from a man in his fifties or sixties with acute or convalescent COVID-19. V usage is TRBV14 and J usage is TRBJ1-1; the D gene is possibly TRBD1 (6 bases). Sequences were obtained from peripheral blood. CDR3 protein: CASSQRDTRPAFF. The CDR3 DNA is TGTGCCAGCAGCCAACGGGACACCAGGCCAGCTTTCTTT.